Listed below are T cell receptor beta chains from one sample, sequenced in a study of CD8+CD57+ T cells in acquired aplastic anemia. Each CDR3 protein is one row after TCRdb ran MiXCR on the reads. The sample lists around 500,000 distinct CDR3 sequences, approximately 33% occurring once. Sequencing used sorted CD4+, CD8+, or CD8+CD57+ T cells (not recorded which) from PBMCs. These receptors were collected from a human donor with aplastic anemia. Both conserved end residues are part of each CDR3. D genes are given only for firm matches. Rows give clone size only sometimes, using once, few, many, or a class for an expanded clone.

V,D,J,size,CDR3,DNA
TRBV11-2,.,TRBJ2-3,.,CASSFRSTYPQADTQYF,TGTGCCAGCAGCTTTCGAAGCACTTATCCCCAGGCAGATACGCAGTATTTT
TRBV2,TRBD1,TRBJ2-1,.,CASRAGTGVWGNEQFF,TGTGCCAGCAGAGCCGGGACAGGGGTCTGGGGCAATGAGCAGTTCTTC
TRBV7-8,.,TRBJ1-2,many,CASSLGQALYGYTF,TGTGCCAGCAGCTTAGGTCAGGCTCTCTATGGCTACACCTTC
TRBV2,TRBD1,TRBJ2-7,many,CASNRGYEQYF,TGTGCCAGCAACAGGGGTTACGAGCAGTACTTC
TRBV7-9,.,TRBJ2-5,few,CASSLVFRRQETQYF,TGTGCCAGCAGCTTAGTTTTTCGGCGGCAAGAGACCCAGTACTTC
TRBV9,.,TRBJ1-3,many,CASSGETGNTIYF,TGTGCCAGCAGCGGGGAGACTGGAAACACCATATATTTT
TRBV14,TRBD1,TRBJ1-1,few,CASSLRTGMNTEAFF,TGTGCCAGCAGCCTAAGGACAGGAATGAACACTGAAGCTTTCTTT
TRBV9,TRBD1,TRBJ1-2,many,CASSVGSWDRVSGYTF,TGTGCCAGCAGCGTAGGGTCATGGGACAGGGTTAGTGGCTACACCTTC
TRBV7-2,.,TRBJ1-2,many,CASSLELTIYGYTF,TGTGCCAGCAGCTTAGAGTTGACCATATATGGCTACACCTTC
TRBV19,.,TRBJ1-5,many,CASSIGQGGNQPQHF,TGTGCCAGTAGTATAGGCCAGGGAGGGAATCAGCCCCAGCATTTT
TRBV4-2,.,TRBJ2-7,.,CAGSQGSAAPNTIEQYF,TGTGCCGGCAGCCAAGGGTCCGCGGCCCCCAATACAATCGAGCAGTACTTC
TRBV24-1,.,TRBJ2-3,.,CATRDSATDTQYF,TGTGCCACCAGGGATTCAGCAACAGATACGCAGTATTTT
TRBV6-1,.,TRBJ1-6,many,CASMNRVNNSPLHF,TGTGCCAGCATGAACCGGGTCAATAATTCACCCCTCCACTTT
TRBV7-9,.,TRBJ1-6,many,CASSQTDLESLHF,TGTGCCAGCAGCCAGACTGACTTGGAGTCCCTCCACTTT
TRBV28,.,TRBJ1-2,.,CASSFGGKGGYTF,TGTGCCAGCAGTTTTGGGGGAAAGGGTGGCTACACCTTC
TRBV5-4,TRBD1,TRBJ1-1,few,CASSGRTGMNTEAFF,TGTGCCAGCAGCGGGAGGACAGGCATGAACACTGAAGCTTTCTTT
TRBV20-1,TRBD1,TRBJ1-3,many,CSARQGAEGGNTIYF,TGCAGTGCTCGACAGGGGGCAGAGGGTGGAAACACCATATATTTT
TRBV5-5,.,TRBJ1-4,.,CASSFLQGSEKLFF,TGTGCCAGCAGCTTTCTTCAGGGCTCTGAAAAACTGTTTTTT
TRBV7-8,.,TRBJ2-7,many,CASSLGISSYEQYF,TGTGCCAGCAGCTTAGGAATCAGCTCCTACGAGCAGTACTTC
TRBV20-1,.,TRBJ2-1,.,CSARGVNEQFF,TGCAGTGCTAGAGGCGTCAATGAGCAGTTCTTC
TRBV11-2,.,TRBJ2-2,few,CASSDRRVSGASTGELFF,TGTGCCAGCAGCGATAGACGAGTGTCAGGGGCGTCCACCGGGGAGCTGTTTTTT
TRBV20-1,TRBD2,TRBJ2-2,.,CSASYPQRGSYTGELFF,TGCAGTGCTAGTTACCCTCAGCGGGGGTCGTACACCGGGGAGCTGTTTTTT
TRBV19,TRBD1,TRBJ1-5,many,CASMDRNNQPQHF,TGTGCCAGCATGGACAGGAACAATCAGCCCCAGCATTTT
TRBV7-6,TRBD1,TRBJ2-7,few,CASMGQGAYEQYF,TGTGCCAGCATGGGACAGGGGGCCTACGAGCAGTACTTC
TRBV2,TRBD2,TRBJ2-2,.,CASSGYANTGELFF,TGTGCCAGTAGCGGGTACGCGAACACCGGGGAGCTGTTTTTT
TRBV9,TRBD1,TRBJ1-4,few,CASSTTGWEGEKLFF,TGTGCCAGCAGCACGACAGGGTGGGAGGGTGAAAAACTGTTTTTT
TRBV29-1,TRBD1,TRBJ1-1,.,CSVVGTGYMNTEAFF,TGCAGCGTAGTAGGGACAGGGTACATGAACACTGAAGCTTTCTTT
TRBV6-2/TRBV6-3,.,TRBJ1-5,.,CASSYSEGTVNQPQHF,TGTGCCAGCAGTTACTCTGAGGGGACGGTCAATCAGCCCCAGCATTTT
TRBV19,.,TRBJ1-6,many,CASSRKGRIDSPLHF,TGTGCCAGTAGCCGAAAGGGACGCATAGATTCACCCCTCCACTTT
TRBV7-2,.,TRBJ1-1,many,CASSPQNTEAFF,TGTGCCAGCAGCCCCCAGAACACTGAAGCTTTCTTT
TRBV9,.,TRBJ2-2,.,CASRGDGDTGELFF,TGTGCCAGCAGGGGGGACGGTGACACCGGGGAGCTGTTTTTT
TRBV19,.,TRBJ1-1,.,CASSIALADVKNTEAFF,TGTGCCAGTAGTATAGCTCTAGCGGATGTCAAGAACACTGAAGCTTTCTTT
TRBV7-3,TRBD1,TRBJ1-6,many,CASSPQGFNSPLHF,TGTGCCAGCAGCCCACAGGGGTTTAATTCACCCCTCCACTTT
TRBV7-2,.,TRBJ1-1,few,CASSHDRNTEAFF,TGTGCCAGCAGCCATGATAGGAACACTGAAGCTTTCTTT
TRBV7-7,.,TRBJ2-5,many,CASSLRQKETQYF,TGTGCTAGCAGCTTAAGGCAGAAAGAGACCCAGTACTTC
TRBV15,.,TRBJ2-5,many,CATSRDRGQQETQYF,TGTGCCACCAGCAGAGATCGGGGGCAGCAAGAGACCCAGTACTTC
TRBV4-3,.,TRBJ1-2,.,CASSQESQGLNYGYTF,TGCGCCAGCAGCCAAGAAAGTCAGGGACTCAACTATGGCTACACCTTC
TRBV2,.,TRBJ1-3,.,CAWDRGNRNSGNTIYF,TGTGCCTGGGACCGCGGCAACCGAAACTCTGGAAACACCATATATTTT
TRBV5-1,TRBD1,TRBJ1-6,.,CASSLWSGGNSPLHF,TGCGCCAGCAGCTTGTGGTCAGGGGGTAATTCACCCCTCCACTTT
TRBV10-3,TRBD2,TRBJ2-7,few,CASRAGTSGNYEQYF,TGTGCCAGCAGGGCCGGGACTAGCGGGAACTACGAGCAGTACTTC
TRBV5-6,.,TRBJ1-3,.,CASSLTGSASGNTIYF,TGTGCCAGCAGCTTGACAGGGTCGGCGTCAGGAAACACCATATATTTT
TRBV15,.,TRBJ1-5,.,CATSRRQNSNQPQHF,TGTGCCACCAGCAGAAGACAGAATAGCAATCAGCCCCAGCATTTT
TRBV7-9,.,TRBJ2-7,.,CASSPPGAGGVGYF,TGTGCCAGCAGCCCCCCGGGGGCGGGCGGGGTTGGATACTTC
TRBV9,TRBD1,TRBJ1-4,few,CASSLTGGREKLFF,TGTGCCAGCAGCCTAACAGGGGGCAGAGAAAAACTGTTTTTT
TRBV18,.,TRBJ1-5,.,CASSNQPPWGNQPQHF,TGTGCCAGCTCAAACCAGCCCCCTTGGGGCAATCAGCCCCAGCATTTT
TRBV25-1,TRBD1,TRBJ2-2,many,CASSATGATGELFF,TGTGCCAGCAGTGCGACAGGGGCCACCGGGGAGCTGTTTTTT
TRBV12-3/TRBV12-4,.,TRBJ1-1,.,CASSIGPLGTEAFF,TGTGCCAGCAGCATCGGGCCTCTAGGTACTGAAGCTTTCTTT
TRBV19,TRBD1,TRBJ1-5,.,CASSPGQGGYEHF,TGTGCCAGTAGCCCGGGACAGGGGGGCTACGAGCATTTT
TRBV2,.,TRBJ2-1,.,CASSVNEESEQSF,TGTGCCAGCAGTGTAAACGAGGAGAGTGAGCAGTCCTTC